The sequence of this TCR beta chain was determined in a study of a mutant IDH1 vaccine in newly diagnosed glioma. Study details: Vaccination followed radiotherapy alone by 4-6 weeks, or accompanied temozolomide cycles.

Sequencing used immunoSEQ multiplex PCR; TCRdb keeps in-frame clones, though not all of them. The sample shows some 50,000 clones, approximately 64% of them seen only once. Germline V gene lookup returns CDR1 SGHRS and CDR2 YFSETQ. The CDR3 is made up of 18 amino acids. Trimming removed 4 bases from V and 0 bases from J; junction bases left unmatched: 15. Described time point: week 47, end of study. The investigators gave 300 ug of mutant IDH1 20-mer peptide in each vaccine dose, together with topical imiquimod. Comments on this clone: What it binds is not known.

V is TRBV5-1 and J is TRBJ2-7, with 8 bases aligning to TRBD1. The sequence was obtained from a man aged 35 to 55 with glioma. Some clones in this sample may be carry-over from other donors' samples. The source material was peripheral blood mononuclear cells (PBMCs), sampled from a glioma patient whose treatment included an IDH1 peptide vaccine. CDR3 in DNA: TGCGCCAGCAGCCGCCGTCCGTCGGGACAGGCGAACTCCTACGAGCAGTACTTC. Amino acids: CASSRRPSGQANSYEQYF. The variable domain in full, completed from reference TRBV5-1 and TRBJ2-7, reads KAGVTQTPRYLIKTRGQQVTLSCSPISGHRSVSWYQQTPGQGLQFLFEYFSETQRNKGNFPGRFSGRQFSNSRSEMNVSTLELGDSALYLCASSRRPSGQANSYEQYFGPGTRLTVT.